The 28 T cell receptor beta chains below come from one sample, sequenced in a study of PD-1 and CTLA-4 blockade in melanoma (dated by TCRdb to the early 2020s). Libraries were made using the immunoSEQ multiplex PCR assay. The immuneACCESS repertoire file appears here via TCRdb, limited to in-frame rearrangements. These files lack a portion of the clones; in checked studies, under half of the deficit traces to unresolved V genes, and the cause of the others is not known. In all, the sample holds tens of thousands of clones, and about 88% of those were seen once. The biggest ten clones account for roughly 6% of the sample. Material: CD8+ T cells from peripheral blood, obtained from a patient given anti-PD-1 treatment. The receptors originated from a human donor with melanoma.

The chain couples TRBV9 to TRBJ1-5; D gene ambiguous. Germline V lookup: CDR1 SGDLS, CDR2 YYNGEE. Between the trimmed V and J ends, which lost 0 bases and 3 bases, there was a span of 7 bases. CDR3 length: 14 amino acids. CDR3 region: CASSVGSFNQPQHF. DNA for the CDR3: TGTGCCAGCAGCGTAGGCAGCTTCAATCAGCCCCAGCATTTT.

This chain joins TRBV2 and TRBJ2-7; no reliable D call. This CDR3 contains 14 residues. Per the germline V gene, CDR1 is SNHLY and CDR2 is FYNNEI. V was trimmed by 7 bases and J by 0 bases, leaving 13 bases between them. The CDR3 protein is CASKGEASSYEQYF. The CDR3 nucleotides are TGTGCCAGCAAGGGTGAGGCGAGCTCCTACGAGCAGTACTTC.

The genes are TRBV2 and TRBJ1-2; D gene uncertain. Germline V gene sequence: CDR1 SNHLY, CDR2 FYNNEI. The CDR3 totals 15 residues. The V and J ends lost 0 bases and 2 bases respectively, with 10 bases between them. In DNA, the CDR3 is TGTGCCAGCAGTGAAGCGCTGATCCCCAACTATGGCTACACCTTC. This encodes CASSEALIPNYGYTF.

The chain couples TRBV7-9 to TRBJ1-1, with a possible D match to TRBD1 (6 bases). The length of the CDR3 is 14 residues. Germline loops: CDR1 SEHNR, CDR2 FQNEAQ (reference sequence). The V end lost 1 base, the J end lost 4 bases, and 10 bases lay between the germline ends. In DNA form, the CDR3 reads TGTGCCAGCAGCTTAGAAGGGGGGAGCACTGAAGCTTTCTTT. Translating gives CASSLEGGSTEAFF.

The chain joins TRBV5-6 to TRBJ2-5; D is possibly TRBD2 (5 bases). Trimming shortened V by 0 bases and J by 5 bases, and 17 bases separated the two germline ends. CDR1 and CDR2 (germline): SGHDT, YYEEEE. CDR3 length equals 16 residues. Written as DNA, the CDR3 is TGTGCCAGCAGCTTGGCCGGGGAGTTAGAGTGGGAGACCCAGTACTTC. Translated, it gives CASSLAGELEWETQYF. The entire variable domain, with the rest obtained from reference TRBV5-6 and TRBJ2-5, is as follows: DAGVTQSPTHLIKTRGQQVTLRCSPKSGHDTVSWYQQALGQGPQFIFQYYEEEERQRGNFPDRFSGHQFPNYSSELNVNALLLGDSALYLCASSLAGELEWETQYFGPGTRLLVL.

CDR3 protein: CAWRVQGYYEQYF. The CDR3 DNA reads as TGTGCCTGGAGGGTACAGGGGTACTACGAGCAGTACTTC. The gene calls are TRBV30 and TRBJ2-7, with TRBD1 matching 7 bases. This CDR3 contains 13 residues. Germline CDR1 GTSNPN, CDR2 SVGIG (reference sequence). Trimming at V came to 3 bases and at J to 3 bases, leaving 5 bases not matched to a gene. Complete variable domain (other parts from reference TRBV30 and TRBJ2-7): SQTIHQWPATLVQPVGSPLSLECTVEGTSNPNLYWYRQAAGRGLQLLFYSVGIGQISSEVPQNLSASRPQDRQFILSSKKLLLSDSGFYLCAWRVQGYYEQYFGPGTRLTVT.

This clone was detected only once. The chain has TRBV25-1 and TRBJ2-7, with 7 bases matching TRBD2. This CDR3 contains 13 residues. V shed 6 bases, J shed 5 bases, and the junction held 7 bases outside the gene matches. Germline loops: CDR1 MGHDK, CDR2 SYGVNS. CDR3 in DNA: TGTGCCAGCAGGGGGAGGGCGCGGGACGAGCAGTACTTC. It encodes CASRGRARDEQYF.

The chain carries TRBV19 and TRBJ1-1; D is possibly TRBD1 (6 bases). The CDR3 loop spans 15 amino acids. Looked up from germline, CDR1 is LNHDA and CDR2 is SQIVND (reference sequence). Trimming stripped 3 bases from V and 0 bases from J, with 11 bases between. The CDR3 loop is CASSITNRVNTEAFF. CDR3 DNA sequence: TGTGCCAGTAGTATTACTAACAGGGTGAACACTGAAGCTTTCTTT.

Comments on this clone: A junction end diverges from the germline sequence, so it may reflect a read error. The chain combines TRBV7-9 with TRBJ2-1; D is perhaps TRBD1 or TRBD2 (6 bases each). This CDR3 spans 13 amino acids. CDR1 is SEHNR, CDR2 FQNEAQ, per germline (reference sequence). In DNA form, the CDR3 reads TGTGCCAGCAGTTTAGTAGGGGGGAATGAGCAGTTCTTC. Amino acids: CASSLVGGNEQFF.

V usage is TRBV9 and J usage is TRBJ2-3; the D gene is possibly TRBD2 (5 bases). CDR3 length equals 16 residues. Germline V CDR1 and CDR2: SGDLS, YYNGEE. V was shortened by 0 bases and J by 2 bases, with 13 bases between the two germline ends. This CDR3 is CASSVAASLHTDTQYF. In DNA form, the CDR3 reads TGTGCCAGCAGCGTAGCGGCTAGCCTCCACACAGATACGCAGTATTTT. The whole variable domain, remainder taken from reference TRBV9 and TRBJ2-3, is DSGVTQTPKHLITATGQRVTLRCSPRSGDLSVYWYQQSLDQGLQFLIQYYNGEERAKGNILERFSAQQFPDLHSELNLSSLELGDSALYFCASSVAASLHTDTQYFGPGTRLTVL.

The chain has TRBV9 and TRBJ1-1; weak D call: TRBD1 (5 bases). In germline, CDR1 is SGDLS, CDR2 YYNGEE. V was pared by 5 bases and J by 3 bases, with 20 bases between. CDR3 length: 16 residues. The CDR3 is CASSPWGWVGDTEAFF. In DNA, the CDR3 is TGTGCCAGCAGTCCTTGGGGGTGGGTGGGCGACACTGAAGCTTTCTTT.

This chain connects TRBV4-1 to TRBJ1-1; D possibly corresponds to TRBD1 (5 bases). The V gene's germline CDR1 is MGHRA and CDR2 YSYEKL. The CDR3 runs 16 residues. Trimming pared 3 bases from V and 8 bases from J, leaving 22 bases between. The CDR3 region has the DNA TGCGCCAGCAGCCAGGACCAAGGCGAGGGAGGGGCGGAAGCTTTCTTT. It encodes CASSQDQGEGGAEAFF.

The genes are TRBV4-2 and TRBJ2-7; TRBD1 might be the D (7 bases). Trimming took 1 base from V and 6 from J, leaving 13 bases between them. The CDR3 totals 14 residues. Germline V gene sequence: CDR1 LGHNA, CDR2 YNFKEQ. CDR3 nucleotide sequence: TGTGCCAGCAGCCAAGGCCCAGGGGGGATCGAGCAGTACTTC. Translating it yields CASSQGPGGIEQYF.

The gene calls are TRBV11-2 and TRBJ2-1; TRBD2 matches 9 bases. V shed 7 bases, J shed 7 bases, and the junction held 14 bases outside the gene matches. The germline CDR1 and CDR2 sequences are SGHAT and FQNNGV. The CDR3 is 16 residues long. The CDR3 sequence is CASTKGAGGRSNEQFF. Written as DNA, the CDR3 is TGTGCCAGCACCAAAGGGGCGGGGGGGCGTAGTAATGAGCAGTTCTTC.

The gene calls are TRBV4-1 and TRBJ1-2, with unresolved D. This CDR3 spans 15 amino acids. The V gene lost 3 bases and the J gene lost 8 bases, with 19 bases spanning the gap. Germline CDR1 and CDR2: MGHRA and YSYEKL. In DNA form, the CDR3 reads TGCGCCAGCAGCCAGACCCCCTCTGCGGGTGGAGGCTACACCTTC. It is translated as CASSQTPSAGGGYTF.

The chain combines TRBV9 with TRBJ2-7; perhaps TRBD1 as D (6 bases). Deletions cut 0 bases from V and 2 bases from J, with 9 bases between. From germline, CDR1 is SGDLS and CDR2 YYNGEE. CDR3 length: 14 residues. In DNA, the CDR3 is TGTGCCAGCAGCGTAGGGGGACAAGCCTACGAGCAGTACTTC. Residues: CASSVGGQAYEQYF.

The V gene is TRBV10-3, the J gene TRBJ1-3; TRBD1 aligns across 9 bases. The CDR3 consists of 15 residues. CDR1 is ENHRY, CDR2 SYGVKD, per germline. After removal of 4 bases from V and 3 bases from J, the junction contained 4 bases not matched to a gene. The chain's CDR3 is CAISAGQGSGNTIYF. CDR3 nucleotides: TGTGCCATCAGTGCGGGACAGGGCAGTGGAAACACCATATATTTT.

The chain employs TRBV29-1 and TRBJ1-1; 7 bases are shared with TRBD1. In germline, CDR1 is SQVTM, CDR2 ANQGSEA. Trimming removed 1 base from V and 3 bases from J; junction bases left unmatched: 5. The CDR3 is 14 amino acids. The CDR3 spells CSVEVGGGYTEAFF. In nucleotides, the CDR3 is TGCAGCGTTGAAGTAGGGGGCGGGTACACTGAAGCTTTCTTT.

The V call is TRBV2, the J call TRBJ1-1; 8 nucleotides agree with TRBD1. Germline loops: CDR1 SNHLY, CDR2 FYNNEI. V shed 8 bases, J shed 6 bases, and the junction held 11 bases outside the gene matches. This CDR3 contains 14 residues. The CDR3 here is CASGSTGASAEAFF. CDR3 bases: TGTGCCAGCGGATCGACAGGGGCGAGCGCTGAAGCTTTCTTT.

The rearrangement joins TRBV7-9 to TRBJ1-4; TRBD1 matches 9 bases. The V segment lost 0 bases and the J segment 6 bases; nucleotides outside the gene matches: 5. CDR1 is SEHNR, CDR2 FQNEAQ, per germline (reference sequence). CDR3 length: 16 amino acids. The CDR3 here is CASSLALRDRDEKLFF. CDR3 bases: TGTGCCAGCAGCTTAGCGCTCCGGGACAGGGATGAAAAACTGTTTTTT.

This chain links TRBV4-2 with TRBJ2-5, with 7 nucleotides matching TRBD1. J gave up 4 bases and V 0 bases, and 8 bases lay outside the gene matches. The CDR3 loop spans 16 amino acids. Germline V CDR1 and CDR2: LGHNA, YNFKEQ. CDR3 nucleotide sequence: TGTGCCAGCAGCCAAGAAGACAGGGTAATAGGAGAGACCCAGTACTTC. Its translation: CASSQEDRVIGETQYF.

The chain couples TRBV6-2 or TRBV6-3 to TRBJ2-5; no reliable D call. Trimming cost V 2 bases and J 2 bases, with 9 bases left between them. Germline-derived CDR1 and CDR2 are MNHEY and SVGEGT. The length of the CDR3 is 14 residues. CDR3 nucleotides: TGTGCCAGCAGTTACCAGGCCGTACAAGAGACCCAGTACTTC. Translation: CASSYQAVQETQYF.

The chain links TRBV5-1 to TRBJ1-2, with TRBD1 matching 9 bases. CDR1 is SGHRS and CDR2 is YFSETQ in the germline V gene. The CDR3 contains 16 residues. J gave up 8 bases and V 4 bases, and 15 bases lay outside the gene matches. The CDR3 region is CASSARDRDQARGYTF. The CDR3 DNA follows: TGCGCCAGCAGCGCCCGGGACAGGGACCAGGCTCGGGGCTACACCTTC.

The chain links TRBV30 to TRBJ1-1; TRBD1 agrees at 7 bases. The CDR3 has 13 amino acids. Trimming removed 5 bases from V and 2 bases from J; junction bases left unmatched: 5. The germline CDR1 and CDR2 sequences are GTSNPN and SVGIG (reference sequence). CDR3 in DNA: TGTGCCTGGGCCAGGGGGTTAAACACTGAAGCTTTCTTT. Amino acid sequence: CAWARGLNTEAFF.

This clone was seen only once. This CDR3 is CASTQPWAPNTEAFF. The CDR3 bases are TGTGCCAGCACCCAGCCGTGGGCCCCGAACACTGAAGCTTTCTTT. This chain links TRBV28 with TRBJ1-1; D ambiguous. The CDR3 has 15 residues. Germline CDR1 is MDHEN and CDR2 is SYDVKM. V was cut by 7 bases and J by 1 base, with 16 bases left in between.

The chain carries TRBV7-9 and TRBJ1-1; 7 bases are a match to TRBD1. Per germline, CDR1 SEHNR and CDR2 FQNEAQ (reference sequence). The length of the CDR3 is 14 residues. V lost 2 bases, J lost 3 bases, and 3 bases stayed unmatched. In nucleotides, the CDR3 is TGTGCCAGCAGCTTAACAACAGGGGACACTGAAGCTTTCTTT. Encoded protein: CASSLTTGDTEAFF.

The chain carries TRBV7-2 and TRBJ1-2, with 11 bases that match TRBD1. J was trimmed by 8 bases and V by 5 bases; bases with no gene match: 7. The germline V gene encodes CDR1 SGHTA and CDR2 FQGNSA. The CDR3 totals 14 residues. CDR3 coding DNA: TGTGCCAGCAGCCCCGGACAGGGGGCGGGGGGCTACACCTTC. Translating it yields CASSPGQGAGGYTF.

This sequence joins TRBV7-6 and TRBJ2-7; D tentatively fits TRBD1 or TRBD2 (5 bases each). Trimming removed 5 bases from V and 0 bases from J, with 14 bases in between. The CDR3 totals 15 residues. Looked up from germline, CDR1 is SGHVS and CDR2 is FNYEAQ. The CDR3: CASSPGTVSSYEQYF. DNA for the CDR3: TGTGCCAGCAGCCCCGGGACGGTGAGCTCCTACGAGCAGTACTTC.